This T cell receptor beta chain was identified during a study of tumor-infiltrating lymphocytes in localized non-small cell lung cancer. A word on this clone: Its antigen is unknown.

The CDR3 is 15 amino acids. The germline gives CDR1 MNHNY, CDR2 SVGAGI (reference sequence). V was clipped by 6 bases and J by 5 bases; unmatched bases: 10. Clones were sequenced by immunoSEQ multiplex PCR, and TCRdb holds only the in-frame ones, with some missing. The sample has more than 15,000 clones, more than 65% seen once. Study results and limitations: Technical variation could not be separated from intratumor heterogeneity here. Tumor T-cell fraction from TCR sequencing was not associated with recurrence-free survival (p = 0.61).

Sequencing was done on a sample of lung tumor tissue. The origin of this receptor is a human donor with non-small cell lung cancer. V and J are TRBV6-6 and TRBJ2-7, with TRBD1 matching over 10 bases. CDR3 sequence: CASRPPGQGSDEQYF. DNA for the CDR3: TGTGCCAGCAGGCCACCGGGACAGGGGTCTGACGAGCAGTACTTC.